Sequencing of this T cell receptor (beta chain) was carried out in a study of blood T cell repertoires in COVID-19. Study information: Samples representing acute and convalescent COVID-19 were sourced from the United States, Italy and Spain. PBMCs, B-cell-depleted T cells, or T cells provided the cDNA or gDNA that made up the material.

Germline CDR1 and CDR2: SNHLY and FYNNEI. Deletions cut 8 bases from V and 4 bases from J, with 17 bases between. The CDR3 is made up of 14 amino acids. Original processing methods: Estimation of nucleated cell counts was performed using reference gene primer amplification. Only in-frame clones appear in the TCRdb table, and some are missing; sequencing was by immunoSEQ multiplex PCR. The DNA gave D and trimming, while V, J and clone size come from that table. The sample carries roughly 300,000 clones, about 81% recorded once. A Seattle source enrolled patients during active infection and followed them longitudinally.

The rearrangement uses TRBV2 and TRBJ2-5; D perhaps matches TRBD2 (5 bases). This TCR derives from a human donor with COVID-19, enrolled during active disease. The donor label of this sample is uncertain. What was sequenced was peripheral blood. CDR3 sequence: CASAARLGRETQYF. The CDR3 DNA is TGTGCCAGCGCGGCGCGGTTGGGGAGAGAGACCCAGTACTTC.